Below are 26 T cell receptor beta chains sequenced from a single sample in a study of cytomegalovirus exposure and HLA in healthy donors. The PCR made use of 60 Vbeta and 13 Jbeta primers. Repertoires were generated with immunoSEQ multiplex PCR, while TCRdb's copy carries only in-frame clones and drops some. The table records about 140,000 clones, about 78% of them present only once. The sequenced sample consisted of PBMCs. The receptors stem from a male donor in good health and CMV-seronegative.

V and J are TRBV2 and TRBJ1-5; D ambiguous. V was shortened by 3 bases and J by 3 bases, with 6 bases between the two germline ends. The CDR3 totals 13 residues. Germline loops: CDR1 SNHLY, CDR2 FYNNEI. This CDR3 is CASSDSANQPQHF. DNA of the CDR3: TGTGCCAGCAGTGACAGTGCCAATCAGCCCCAGCATTTT.

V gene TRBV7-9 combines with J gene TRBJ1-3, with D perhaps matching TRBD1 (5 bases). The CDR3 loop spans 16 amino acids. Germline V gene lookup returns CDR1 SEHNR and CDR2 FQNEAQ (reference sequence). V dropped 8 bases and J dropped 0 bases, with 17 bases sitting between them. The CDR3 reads CASGTVPGGSGNTIYF. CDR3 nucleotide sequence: TGTGCCAGCGGGACGGTCCCCGGGGGCTCTGGAAACACCATATATTTT.

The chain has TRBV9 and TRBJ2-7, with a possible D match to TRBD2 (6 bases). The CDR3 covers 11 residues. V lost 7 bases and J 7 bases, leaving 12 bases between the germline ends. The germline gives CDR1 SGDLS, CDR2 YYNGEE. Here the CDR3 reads CASGRREEQYF. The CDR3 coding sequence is TGTGCCAGCGGTAGGAGGGAAGAGCAGTACTTC.

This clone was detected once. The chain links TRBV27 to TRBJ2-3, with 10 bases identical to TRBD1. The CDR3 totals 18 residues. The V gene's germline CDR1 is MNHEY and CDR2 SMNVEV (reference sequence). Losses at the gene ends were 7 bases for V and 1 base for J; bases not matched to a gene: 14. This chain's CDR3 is CASTFGTGDLIGTDTQYF. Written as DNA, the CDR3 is TGTGCCAGCACCTTCGGGACAGGGGATCTTATAGGCACAGATACGCAGTATTTT.

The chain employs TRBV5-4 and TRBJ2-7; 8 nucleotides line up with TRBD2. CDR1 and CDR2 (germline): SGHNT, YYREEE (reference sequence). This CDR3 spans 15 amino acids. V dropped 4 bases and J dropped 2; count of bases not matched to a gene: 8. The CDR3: CASSRGLAGAYEQYF. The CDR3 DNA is TGTGCCAGCAGCCGCGGACTAGCAGGAGCCTACGAGCAGTACTTC. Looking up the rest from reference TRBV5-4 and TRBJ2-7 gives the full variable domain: ETGVTQSPTHLIKTRGQQVTLRCSSQSGHNTVSWYQQALGQGPQFIFQYYREEENGRGNFPPRFSGLQFPNYSSELNVNALELDDSALYLCASSRGLAGAYEQYFGPGTRLTVT.

CDR3 coding DNA: TGTGCCAGCTCACCAAGCCGAAGAGGATGGGACACTGAAGCTTTCTTT. Its protein is CASSPSRRGWDTEAFF. The rearrangement joins TRBV18 to TRBJ1-1; D call uncertain. Trimming cost V 2 bases and J 3 bases, with 16 bases left between them. The CDR3 is 16 amino acids. Per the germline V gene, CDR1 is KGHSH and CDR2 is LQKENI.

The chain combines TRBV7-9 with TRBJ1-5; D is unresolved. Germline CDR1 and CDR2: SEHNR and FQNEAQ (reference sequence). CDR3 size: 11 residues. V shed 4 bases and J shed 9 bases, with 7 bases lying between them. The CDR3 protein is CASSSGGPQHF. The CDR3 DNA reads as TGTGCCAGCAGCTCGGGTGGGCCCCAGCATTTT.

The CDR3 region is CASSHRVRLDTGELFF. Written as DNA, the CDR3 is TGTGCCAGCAGTCACAGGGTTCGGTTGGACACCGGGGAGCTGTTTTTT. The V gene is TRBV6-4, the J gene TRBJ2-2; D is perhaps TRBD1 (6 bases). CDR3 length: 16 amino acids. Germline V lookup: CDR1 MRHNA, CDR2 SNTAGT. With 5 bases removed from V and 3 bases from J, the gap between germline ends came to 16 bases.

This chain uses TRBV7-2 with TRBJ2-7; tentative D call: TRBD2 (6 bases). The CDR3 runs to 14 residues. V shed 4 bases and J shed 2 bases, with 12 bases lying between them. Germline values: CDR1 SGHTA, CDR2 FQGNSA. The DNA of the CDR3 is TGTGCCAGCAGCTCAAACAGGAGGGCCTACGAGCAGTACTTC. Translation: CASSSNRRAYEQYF.

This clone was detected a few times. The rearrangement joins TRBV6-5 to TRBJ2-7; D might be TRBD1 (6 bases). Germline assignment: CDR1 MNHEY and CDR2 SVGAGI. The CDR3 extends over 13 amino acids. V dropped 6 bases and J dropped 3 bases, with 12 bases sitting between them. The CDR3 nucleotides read TGTGCCAGCAGAGCCAGGGGAAACTACGAGCAGTACTTC. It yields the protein CASRARGNYEQYF.

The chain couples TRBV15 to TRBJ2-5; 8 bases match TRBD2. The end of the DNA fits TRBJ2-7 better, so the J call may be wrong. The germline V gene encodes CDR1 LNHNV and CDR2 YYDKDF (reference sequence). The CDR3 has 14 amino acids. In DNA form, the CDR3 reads TGTGCCACCAGCAGAGTGGTAGCGGGGTTCGAGCAGTACTTC. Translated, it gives CATSRVVAGFEQYF.

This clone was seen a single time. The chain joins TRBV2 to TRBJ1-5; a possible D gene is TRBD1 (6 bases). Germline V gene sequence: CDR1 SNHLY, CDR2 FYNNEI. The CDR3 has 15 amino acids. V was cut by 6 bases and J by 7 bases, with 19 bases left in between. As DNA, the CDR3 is TGTGCCAGCAGGGCCACAGGGTCCCCCAGGCAGCCCCAGCATTTT. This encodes CASRATGSPRQPQHF.

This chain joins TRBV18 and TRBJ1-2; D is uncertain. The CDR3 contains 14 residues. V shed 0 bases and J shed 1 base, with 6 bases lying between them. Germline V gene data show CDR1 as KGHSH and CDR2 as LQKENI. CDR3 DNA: TGTGCCAGCTCACCACCGTCCAGTAACTATGGCTACACCTTC. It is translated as CASSPPSSNYGYTF.

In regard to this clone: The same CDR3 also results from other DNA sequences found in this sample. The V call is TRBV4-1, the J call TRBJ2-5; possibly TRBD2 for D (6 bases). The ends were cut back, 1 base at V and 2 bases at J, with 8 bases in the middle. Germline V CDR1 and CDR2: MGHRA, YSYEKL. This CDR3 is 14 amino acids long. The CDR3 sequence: CASSQGAGQETQYF. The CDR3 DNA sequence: TGCGCCAGCAGCCAAGGAGCGGGTCAAGAGACCCAGTACTTC.

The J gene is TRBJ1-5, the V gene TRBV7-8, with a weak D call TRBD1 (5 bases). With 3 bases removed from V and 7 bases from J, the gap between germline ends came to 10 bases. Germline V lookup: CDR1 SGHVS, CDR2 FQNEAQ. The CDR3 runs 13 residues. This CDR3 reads CASSLGRVQPQHF. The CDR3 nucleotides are TGTGCCAGCAGCTTGGGCAGGGTACAGCCCCAGCATTTT.

CDR3 in DNA: TGTGCCAGTACCCCTGCCAGGGGAAGGGACGAGCAGTACTTC. Translation: CASTPARGRDEQYF. The chain carries TRBV19 and TRBJ2-7, with a tentative D call TRBD1 (6 bases). CDR1 and CDR2 from the germline V gene are LNHDA and SQIVND (reference sequence). The ends were cut back, 7 bases at V and 5 bases at J, with 18 bases in the middle. The CDR3 covers 14 residues.

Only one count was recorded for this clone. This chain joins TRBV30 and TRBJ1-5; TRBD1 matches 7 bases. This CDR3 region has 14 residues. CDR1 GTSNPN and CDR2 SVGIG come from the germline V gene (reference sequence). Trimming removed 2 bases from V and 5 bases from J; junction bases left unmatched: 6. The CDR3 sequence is CAWSQDRAHQPQHF. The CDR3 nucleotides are TGTGCCTGGAGTCAAGACAGGGCTCATCAGCCCCAGCATTTT.

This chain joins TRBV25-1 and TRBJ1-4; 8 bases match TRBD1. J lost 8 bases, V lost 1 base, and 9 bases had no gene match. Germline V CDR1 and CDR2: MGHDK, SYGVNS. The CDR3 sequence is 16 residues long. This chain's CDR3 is CASSESLRGRTEKLFF. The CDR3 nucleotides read TGTGCCAGCAGTGAATCGCTCAGGGGGCGAACCGAAAAACTGTTTTTT.

The CDR3 sequence: CASSQSRTGGVVSSYEQYF. The DNA of the CDR3 is TGCGCCAGCAGTCAATCGAGGACAGGGGGTGTAGTTAGCTCCTACGAGCAGTACTTC. This chain uses TRBV23-1 with TRBJ2-7, with 10 positions matching TRBD1. TRBV23-1 has ORF status, its function being uncertain. V shed 0 bases and J 0 bases; nucleotides not matched to a gene: 11. There are 19 residues in the CDR3.

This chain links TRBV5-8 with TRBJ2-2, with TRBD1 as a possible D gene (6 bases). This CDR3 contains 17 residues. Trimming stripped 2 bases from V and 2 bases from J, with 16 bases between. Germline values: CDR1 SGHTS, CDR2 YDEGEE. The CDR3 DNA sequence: TGTGCCAGCAGCTTTACCAGGGGTCCCCTTAACACCGGGGAGCTGTTTTTT. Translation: CASSFTRGPLNTGELFF.

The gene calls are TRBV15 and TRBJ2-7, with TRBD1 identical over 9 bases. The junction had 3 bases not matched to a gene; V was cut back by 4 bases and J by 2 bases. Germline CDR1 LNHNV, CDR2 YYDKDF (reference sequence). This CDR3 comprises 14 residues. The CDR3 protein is CATSIGQGPYEQYF. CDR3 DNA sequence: TGTGCCACCAGCATCGGACAGGGGCCCTACGAGCAGTACTTC.

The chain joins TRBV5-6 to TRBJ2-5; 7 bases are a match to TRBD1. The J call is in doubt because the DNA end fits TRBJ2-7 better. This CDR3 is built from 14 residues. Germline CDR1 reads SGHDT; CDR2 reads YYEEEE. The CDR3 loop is CASNDYRGSNEQYF. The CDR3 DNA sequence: TGTGCCAGCAACGATTACAGGGGTAGTAACGAGCAGTACTTC.

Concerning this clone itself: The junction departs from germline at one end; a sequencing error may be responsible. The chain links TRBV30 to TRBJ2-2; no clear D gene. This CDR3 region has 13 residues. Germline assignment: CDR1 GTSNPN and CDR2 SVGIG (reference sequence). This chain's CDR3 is CAWSEWSPGELFF. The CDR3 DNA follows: TGTGCCTGGAGTGAATGGAGCCCCGGAGAGCTGTTTTTT.

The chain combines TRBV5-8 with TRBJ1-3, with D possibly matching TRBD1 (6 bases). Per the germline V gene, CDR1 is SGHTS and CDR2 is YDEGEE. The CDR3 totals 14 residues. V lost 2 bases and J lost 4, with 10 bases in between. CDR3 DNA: TGTGCCAGCAGCTTTGGGGGCCCAGGAAACACCATATATTTT. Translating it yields CASSFGGPGNTIYF.

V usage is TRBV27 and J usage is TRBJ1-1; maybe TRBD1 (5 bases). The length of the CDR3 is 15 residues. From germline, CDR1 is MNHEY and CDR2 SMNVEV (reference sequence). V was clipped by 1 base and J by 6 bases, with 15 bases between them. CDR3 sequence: CASSLYHRIGAEAFF. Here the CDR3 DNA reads TGTGCCAGCAGTTTATATCACAGGATTGGCGCTGAAGCTTTCTTT.

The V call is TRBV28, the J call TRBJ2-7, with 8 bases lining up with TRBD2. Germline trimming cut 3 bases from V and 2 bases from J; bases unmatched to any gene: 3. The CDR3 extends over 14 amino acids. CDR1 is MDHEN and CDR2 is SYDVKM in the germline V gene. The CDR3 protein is CASSLAGGTYEQYF. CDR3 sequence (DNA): TGTGCCAGCAGTTTGGCGGGGGGAACCTACGAGCAGTACTTC.